These 21 T cell receptor beta chains were sequenced from one sample in a study of T cell repertoires in cytomegalovirus infection. TCRdb passed the reads through MiXCR, listing each CDR3 protein once. The data contain 150,000 to 200,000 distinct CDR3 sequences, 13% to 15% of them singletons. Sequences were obtained from PBMCs. These TCRs come from a human donor in good health (CMV status not recorded). Some clones in this sample may be carry-over from other donors' samples.

This clonotype was picked up a small number of times. The genes are TRBV25-1 and TRBJ2-3, with D possibly being TRBD2 (6 bases). CDR1 and CDR2 from the germline V gene are MGHDK and SYGVNS. Trimming left V 3 bases short and J 7 bases short, with 14 bases between. The CDR3 sequence is 14 residues long. This CDR3 reads CASSDAGPMNTQYF. The CDR3 DNA follows: TGTGCCAGCAGTGACGCGGGGCCCATGAATACGCAGTATTTT.

This clonotype was found many times. The J gene is TRBJ2-7, the V gene TRBV28; TRBD2 matches 9 bases. Per the germline V gene, CDR1 is MDHEN and CDR2 is SYDVKM. The CDR3 contains 15 residues. V lost 3 bases to trimming and J lost 2 bases; unmatched junction nucleotides: 5. The CDR3 is CASSLGSSGAYEQYF. In nucleotides, the CDR3 is TGTGCCAGCAGTTTGGGATCTAGCGGGGCCTACGAGCAGTACTTC.

The chain carries TRBV13 and TRBJ2-5; D might be TRBD2 (5 bases). The V and J ends lost 7 bases and 7 bases respectively, with 16 bases between them. From germline, CDR1 is PRHDT and CDR2 FYEKMQ (reference sequence). The CDR3 loop spans 13 amino acids. CDR3 region: CASTVRDGGTQYF. Written as DNA, the CDR3 is TGTGCCAGCACCGTACGAGATGGAGGGACCCAGTACTTC.

The table lists this clonotype with a few counts. The J gene is TRBJ2-1, the V gene TRBV28; no clear D. The CDR3 is 11 residues long. Germline CDR1 reads MDHEN; CDR2 reads SYDVKM. V lost 4 bases and J 7 bases, leaving 5 bases between the germline ends. In nucleotides, the CDR3 is TGTGCCAGCAGTTCCGAAAATGAGCAGTTCTTC. It codes for CASSSENEQFF.

This clonotype has just a few counts. The chain employs TRBV10-3 and TRBJ2-7, with D unclear. The germline CDR1 and CDR2 sequences are ENHRY and SYGVKD. The germline V and J ends were trimmed by 0 bases and 3 bases, with 3 bases remaining between them. The CDR3 sequence is 12 residues long. In nucleotides, the CDR3 is TGTGCCATCAGTGAGTCTCACTACGAGCAGTACTTC. It encodes CAISESHYEQYF.

This chain uses TRBV2 with TRBJ2-7; 7 positions agree with TRBD2. This CDR3 is built from 15 residues. Trimming at V came to 6 bases and at J to 2 bases, leaving 10 bases not matched to a gene. Per germline, CDR1 SNHLY and CDR2 FYNNEI. The DNA for the CDR3 is TGTGCCAGCAGAGGTGGGGGGGGACCTACCTACGAGCAGTACTTC. It specifies CASRGGGGPTYEQYF.

This clonotype has more than one count but fewer than ten. The gene calls are TRBV12-3 or TRBV12-4 and TRBJ2-7; TRBD1 agrees at 9 bases. The CDR3 has 15 amino acids. V trimming: 6 bases; J trimming: 1 base; junction bases outside the gene matches: 7. The CDR3 protein is CASSDRDRASYEQYF. Written as DNA, the CDR3 is TGTGCCAGCAGCGATCGGGACAGGGCGTCCTACGAGCAGTACTTC.

This clonotype was recorded many times. Here the CDR3 reads CASSFTSYEQYF. CDR3 DNA: TGTGCCAGCAGCTTCACTAGTTACGAGCAGTACTTC. The chain combines TRBV7-2 with TRBJ2-7; maybe TRBD2 (5 bases). The CDR3 is made up of 12 amino acids. CDR1 and CDR2 (germline): SGHTA, FQGNSA. Trimming stripped 3 bases from V and 4 bases from J, with 7 bases between.

In this sample, this clonotype turned up many times. The chain joins TRBV6-1 to TRBJ2-3; D remains unclear. The CDR3 sequence is 12 residues long. Germline CDR1 and CDR2: MNHNS and SASEGT. V was shortened by 7 bases and J by 3 bases, with 8 bases between the two germline ends. CDR3 nucleotide sequence: TGTGCCAGCAAGGAGAGAACAGATACGCAGTATTTT. It yields the protein CASKERTDTQYF.

In its sample, this clonotype was seen many times. The genes are TRBV12-3 or TRBV12-4 and TRBJ2-6; D gene uncertain. V was shortened by 7 bases and J by 0 bases, with 7 bases between the two germline ends. The CDR3 sequence is 14 residues long. The CDR3 bases are TGTGCCAGCATGGGAACCTCTGGGGCCAACGTCCTGACTTTC. Protein: CASMGTSGANVLTF.

J is TRBJ1-1 and V is TRBV28; D unclear. The CDR3 has 12 residues. Looked up from germline, CDR1 is MDHEN and CDR2 is SYDVKM. The V gene lost 6 bases and the J gene lost 11 bases, with 16 bases spanning the gap. This CDR3 is CASSTRVGLAFF. CDR3 in DNA: TGTGCCAGCAGCACCCGGGTAGGGCTGGCTTTCTTT.

This clonotype was detected only a few times. The CDR3 sequence is CASSFTSQEFF. As DNA, the CDR3 is TGTGCCAGCAGCTTCACCAGTCAGGAGTTCTTC. The chain links TRBV11-2 to TRBJ2-1; no firm D call. Germline CDR1 reads SGHAT; CDR2 reads FQNNGV. CDR3 length: 11 amino acids. Trimming stripped 3 bases from V and 14 bases from J, with 11 bases between.

This chain links TRBV7-9 with TRBJ2-5, with D unresolved. This CDR3 is 15 amino acids long. The ends were cut back, 1 base at V and 3 bases at J, with 12 bases in the middle. In germline, CDR1 is SEHNR, CDR2 FQNEAQ (reference sequence). CDR3 loop: CASSLVGSTEETQYF. The CDR3 region has the DNA TGTGCCAGCAGCTTAGTCGGATCCACCGAAGAGACCCAGTACTTC.

This clonotype was counted many times. V and J are TRBV11-1 and TRBJ2-3; D is unresolved. Between the trimmed V and J ends, which lost 7 bases and 0 bases, there was a span of 14 bases. Germline V lookup: CDR1 SGHAT, CDR2 FQDESV (reference sequence). The CDR3 has 15 amino acids. CDR3 residues: CASTQTETSTDTQYF. CDR3 DNA: TGTGCCAGCACCCAAACGGAGACCAGCACAGATACGCAGTATTTT.

This clonotype was seen repeatedly, ten times or more. The chain carries TRBV6-2 or TRBV6-3 and TRBJ2-4; 7 bases are a match to TRBD1. Losses at the gene ends were 10 bases for V and 2 bases for J; bases not matched to a gene: 8. Germline-derived CDR1 and CDR2 are MNHEY and SVGEGT. This CDR3 is 14 amino acids long. The CDR3: CATQQGSTKNIQYF. DNA of the CDR3: TGTGCCACACAACAGGGGTCGACCAAAAACATTCAGTACTTC.

This clonotype was seen ten or more times. The chain combines TRBV7-8 with TRBJ2-3, with TRBD1 matching 7 bases. With 3 bases clipped from V and 2 bases from J, the junction kept 8 bases outside the gene matches. CDR1 and CDR2 from the germline V gene are SGHVS and FQNEAQ. This CDR3 is 16 amino acids long. The CDR3 bases are TGTGCCAGCAGCTTGCGTCAGGGGGTGACCACAGATACGCAGTATTTT. The encoded protein is CASSLRQGVTTDTQYF. The variable domain in full, completed from reference TRBV7-8 and TRBJ2-3, reads GAGVSQSPRYKVAKRGQDVALRCDPISGHVSLFWYQQALGQGPEFLTYFQNEAQLDKSGLPSDRFFAERPEGSVSTLKIQRTQQEDSAVYLCASSLRQGVTTDTQYFGPGTRLTVL.

This clonotype showed up just a few times. The chain is built from TRBV10-3 and TRBJ2-1, with a tentative D call TRBD2 (6 bases). Trimming removed 4 bases from V and 9 bases from J, with 10 bases in between. The CDR3 sequence is 12 residues long. CDR1 is ENHRY and CDR2 is SYGVKD in the germline V gene. The CDR3 region has the DNA TGTGCCATCAGTGGGGGAGGAGGTGAGCAGTTCTTC. This encodes CAISGGGGEQFF.

This clonotype was counted only a few times. The chain uses TRBV12-3 or TRBV12-4 and TRBJ1-5; TRBD1 matches 7 bases. Losses at the gene ends were 6 bases for V and 5 bases for J; bases not matched to a gene: 10. CDR3 length: 15 residues. In DNA, the CDR3 is TGTGCCAGCAGCCGACGACAGGGCTTAGATCAGCCCCAGCATTTT. Protein sequence: CASSRRQGLDQPQHF.

The gene calls are TRBV15 and TRBJ2-2; TRBD2 matches 12 bases. The trim removed 4 bases at V and 0 bases at J, leaving 9 bases unmatched. The CDR3 has 19 amino acids. Germline assignment: CDR1 LNHNV and CDR2 YYDKDF (reference sequence). The CDR3 protein is CATSIRPTSGRSNTGELFF. The DNA for the CDR3 is TGTGCCACCAGCATAAGGCCAACTAGCGGGAGGTCGAACACCGGGGAGCTGTTTTTT.

This clonotype turned up a few times. The V call is TRBV10-2, the J call TRBJ1-1, with 7 bases that match TRBD1. The CDR3 consists of 16 residues. With V trimmed by 2 bases and J by 1 base, 7 bases remained unmatched. Germline lookup yields CDR1 WSHSY and CDR2 SAAADI. CDR3 sequence (DNA): TGCGCCAGCAGTGAGAGGGGGGGACAGTCGAACACTGAAGCTTTCTTT. It specifies CASSERGGQSNTEAFF.

This clonotype has just a few counts. The chain recombines TRBV15 with TRBJ1-1, with D tentatively TRBD1 (5 bases). Germline V gene lookup returns CDR1 LNHNV and CDR2 YYDKDF (reference sequence). The CDR3 length is 13 residues. Trimming took 3 bases from V and 4 from J, leaving 9 bases between them. The CDR3 bases are TGTGCCACCAGCAGCCCAGGGATCACTGAAGCTTTCTTT. Translating it yields CATSSPGITEAFF.